The TCR beta chain described here comes from a study of identical twins. Study-level results: Beta clonotypes that were abundant in cord blood contained fewer insertions, a pattern absent from memory repertoires. Recombination models fit unrelated individuals' TCR alpha sharing but underestimated twins'. Part of the zero-insertion signal could reflect confounding by invariant MAIT and iNKT cells. There was an excess of low generation probability in the out-of-frame alpha sequences that twins shared.

Each CDR3 protein gets one entry after TCRdb re-called the 5' RACE reads with MiXCR. The sample has about 1.7 million distinct CDR3 sequences; less than 35% are singletons. Concerning this clonotype itself: Its specificity is unknown.

Germline CDR1 and CDR2: MNHNY and SVGAGI (reference sequence). CDR3 size: 11 residues. V gave up 3 bases and J gave up 8 bases, with 5 bases separating them. The sequence was obtained from a newborn girl in good health. The J gene is TRBJ2-1, the V gene TRBV6-6; D is unclear. The sample was cord blood. The CDR3 here is CASSYTYEQFF. The CDR3 bases are TGTGCCAGCAGTTATACATATGAGCAGTTCTTC.